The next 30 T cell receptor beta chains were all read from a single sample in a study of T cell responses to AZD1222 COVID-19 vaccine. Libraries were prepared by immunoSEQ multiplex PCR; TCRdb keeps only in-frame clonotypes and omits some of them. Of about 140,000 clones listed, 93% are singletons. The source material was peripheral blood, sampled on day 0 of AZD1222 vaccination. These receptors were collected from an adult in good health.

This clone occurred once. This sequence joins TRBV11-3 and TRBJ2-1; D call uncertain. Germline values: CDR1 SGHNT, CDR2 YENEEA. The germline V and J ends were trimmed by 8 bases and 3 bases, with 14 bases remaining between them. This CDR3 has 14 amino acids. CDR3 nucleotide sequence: TGTGCCAGCCTCTTAGGAAAAATCTACAATGAGCAGTTCTTC. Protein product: CASLLGKIYNEQFF. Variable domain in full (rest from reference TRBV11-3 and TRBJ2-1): EAGVVQSPRYKIIEKKQPVAFWCNPISGHNTLYWYLQNLGQGPELLIRYENEEAVDDSQLPKDRFSAERLKGVDSTLKIQPAELGDSAVYLCASLLGKIYNEQFFGPGTRLTVL.

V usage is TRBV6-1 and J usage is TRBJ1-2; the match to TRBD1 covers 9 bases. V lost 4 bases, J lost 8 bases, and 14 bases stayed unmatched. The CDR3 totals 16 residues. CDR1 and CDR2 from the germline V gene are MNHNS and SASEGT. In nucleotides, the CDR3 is TGTGCCAGCAGTGTCCCATGGGACAGGGACGTTGAGGGCTACACCTTC. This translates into CASSVPWDRDVEGYTF.

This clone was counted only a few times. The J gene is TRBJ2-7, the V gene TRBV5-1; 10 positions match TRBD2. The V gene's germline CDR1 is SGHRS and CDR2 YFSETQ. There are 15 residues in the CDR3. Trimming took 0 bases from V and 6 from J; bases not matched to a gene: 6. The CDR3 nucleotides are TGCGCCAGCAGCTTGGAGGCTAGCGGGAGCGGCGAGCAGTACTTC. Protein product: CASSLEASGSGEQYF.

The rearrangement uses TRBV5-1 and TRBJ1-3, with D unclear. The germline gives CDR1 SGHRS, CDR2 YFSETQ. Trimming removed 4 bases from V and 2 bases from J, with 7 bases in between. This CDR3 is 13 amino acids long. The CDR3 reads CASSKRAGNTIYF. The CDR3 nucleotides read TGCGCCAGCAGCAAAAGGGCTGGAAACACCATATATTTT.

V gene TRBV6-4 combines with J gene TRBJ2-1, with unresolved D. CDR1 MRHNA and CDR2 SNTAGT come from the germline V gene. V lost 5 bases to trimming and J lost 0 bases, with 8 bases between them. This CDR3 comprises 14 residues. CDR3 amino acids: CASSRDISYNEQFF. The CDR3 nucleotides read TGTGCCAGCAGTAGGGATATCTCCTACAATGAGCAGTTCTTC.

The chain's CDR3 is CASSLGTGGVTEAFF. In DNA, the CDR3 is TGCGCCAGCAGCTTGGGGACAGGGGGTGTCACTGAAGCTTTCTTT. V is TRBV5-1 and J is TRBJ1-1; TRBD1 agrees at 10 bases. V trimming: 0 bases; J trimming: 4 bases; junction bases outside the gene matches: 3. CDR3 length: 15 residues. CDR1 is SGHRS and CDR2 is YFSETQ in the germline V gene.

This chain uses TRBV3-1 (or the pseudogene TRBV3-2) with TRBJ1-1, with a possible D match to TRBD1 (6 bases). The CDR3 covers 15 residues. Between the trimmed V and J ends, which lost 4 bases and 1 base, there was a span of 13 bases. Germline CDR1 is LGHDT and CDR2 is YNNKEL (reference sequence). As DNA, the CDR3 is TGTGCCAGCAGCCGCGATCCGACAGGGAACACTGAAGCTTTCTTT. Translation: CASSRDPTGNTEAFF.

CDR3 loop: CASSLVGRGNTIYF. DNA for the CDR3: TGCGCCAGCAGCTTGGTAGGGAGAGGAAACACCATATATTTT. The chain combines TRBV5-1 with TRBJ1-3; no clear D. Germline V gives CDR1 SGHRS, CDR2 YFSETQ. V lost 0 bases, J lost 4 bases, and 8 bases lay in between. The CDR3 consists of 14 residues. Drawing the rest from reference TRBV5-1 and TRBJ1-3, the complete variable domain is KAGVTQTPRYLIKTRGQQVTLSCSPISGHRSVSWYQQTPGQGLQFLFEYFSETQRNKGNFPGRFSGRQFSNSRSEMNVSTLELGDSALYLCASSLVGRGNTIYFGEGSWLTVV.

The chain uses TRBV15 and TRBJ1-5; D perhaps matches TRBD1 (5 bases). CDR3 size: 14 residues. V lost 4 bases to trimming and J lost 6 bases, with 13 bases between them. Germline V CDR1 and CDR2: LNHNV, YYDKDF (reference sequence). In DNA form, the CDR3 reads TGTGCCACCAGCATCCTCAGGGAGGCTCAGCCCCAGCATTTT. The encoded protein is CATSILREAQPQHF.

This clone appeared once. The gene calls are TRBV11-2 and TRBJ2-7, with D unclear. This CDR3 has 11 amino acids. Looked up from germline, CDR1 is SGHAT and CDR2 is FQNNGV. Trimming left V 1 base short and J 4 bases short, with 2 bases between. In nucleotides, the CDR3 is TGTGCCAGCAGCTTAGCATACGAGCAGTACTTC. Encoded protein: CASSLAYEQYF.

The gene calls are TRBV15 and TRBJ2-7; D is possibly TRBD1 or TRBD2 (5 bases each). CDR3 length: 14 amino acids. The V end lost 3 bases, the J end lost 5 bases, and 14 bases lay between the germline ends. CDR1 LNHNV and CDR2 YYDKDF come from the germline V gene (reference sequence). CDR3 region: CATSRVRENNEQYF. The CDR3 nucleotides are TGTGCCACCAGCAGGGTCAGGGAGAACAACGAGCAGTACTTC.

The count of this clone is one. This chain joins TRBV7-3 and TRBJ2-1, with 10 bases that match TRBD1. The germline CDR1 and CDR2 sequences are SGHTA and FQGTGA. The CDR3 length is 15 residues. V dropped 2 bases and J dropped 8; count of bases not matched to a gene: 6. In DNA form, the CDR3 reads TGTGCCAGCAGCTTAGACGGGACAGGGGCCTATGAGCAGTTCTTC. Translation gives CASSLDGTGAYEQFF.

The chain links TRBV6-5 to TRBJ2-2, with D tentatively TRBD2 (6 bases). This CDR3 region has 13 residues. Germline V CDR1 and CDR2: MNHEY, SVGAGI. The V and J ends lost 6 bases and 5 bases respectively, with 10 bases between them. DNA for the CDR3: TGTGCCAGCAGGGGCGCGGGGACCGGGGAGCTGTTTTTT. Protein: CASRGAGTGELFF.

The CDR3 DNA sequence: TGTGCCAGCAGCGACCAGGCAGGGAGTGAAAAACTGTTTTTT. This encodes CASSDQAGSEKLFF. The gene calls are TRBV7-9 and TRBJ1-4; possible D gene TRBD1, 5 bases. This CDR3 region has 14 residues. Trimming took 5 bases from V and 7 from J, leaving 14 bases between them. The V gene's germline CDR1 is SEHNR and CDR2 FQNEAQ (reference sequence).

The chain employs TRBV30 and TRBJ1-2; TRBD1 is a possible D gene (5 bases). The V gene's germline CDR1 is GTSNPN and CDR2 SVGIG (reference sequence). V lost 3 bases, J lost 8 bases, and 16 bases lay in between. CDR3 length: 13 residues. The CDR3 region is CAWSQGAGRGYTF. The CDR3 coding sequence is TGTGCCTGGAGCCAGGGAGCGGGTAGGGGCTACACCTTC.

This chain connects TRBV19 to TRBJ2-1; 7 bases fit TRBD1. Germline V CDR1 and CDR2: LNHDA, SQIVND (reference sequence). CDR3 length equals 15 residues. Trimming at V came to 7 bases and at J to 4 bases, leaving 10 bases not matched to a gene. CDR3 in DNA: TGTGCCAGTAACCTCGGGACAGAAGTTTACAATGAGCAGTTCTTC. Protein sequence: CASNLGTEVYNEQFF.

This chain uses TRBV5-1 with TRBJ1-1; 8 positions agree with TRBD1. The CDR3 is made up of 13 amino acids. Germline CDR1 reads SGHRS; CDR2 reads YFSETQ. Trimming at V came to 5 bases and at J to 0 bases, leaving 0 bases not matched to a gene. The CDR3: CASRDRVNTEAFF. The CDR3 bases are TGCGCCAGCAGGGACAGGGTGAACACTGAAGCTTTCTTT. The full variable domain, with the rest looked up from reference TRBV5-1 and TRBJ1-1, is KAGVTQTPRYLIKTRGQQVTLSCSPISGHRSVSWYQQTPGQGLQFLFEYFSETQRNKGNFPGRFSGRQFSNSRSEMNVSTLELGDSALYLCASRDRVNTEAFFGQGTRLTVV.

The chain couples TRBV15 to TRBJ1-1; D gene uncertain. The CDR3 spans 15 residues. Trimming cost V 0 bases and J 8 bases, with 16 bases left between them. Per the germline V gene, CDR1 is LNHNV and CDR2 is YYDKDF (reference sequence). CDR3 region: CATSRDKGETNEAFF. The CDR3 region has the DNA TGTGCCACCAGCAGAGATAAAGGAGAGACTAACGAAGCTTTCTTT.

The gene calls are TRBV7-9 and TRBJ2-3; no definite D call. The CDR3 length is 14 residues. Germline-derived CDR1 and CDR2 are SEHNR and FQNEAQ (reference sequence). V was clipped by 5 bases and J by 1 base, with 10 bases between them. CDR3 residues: CASSTAQGTDTQYF. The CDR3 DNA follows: TGTGCCAGCAGCACGGCGCAGGGCACAGATACGCAGTATTTT.

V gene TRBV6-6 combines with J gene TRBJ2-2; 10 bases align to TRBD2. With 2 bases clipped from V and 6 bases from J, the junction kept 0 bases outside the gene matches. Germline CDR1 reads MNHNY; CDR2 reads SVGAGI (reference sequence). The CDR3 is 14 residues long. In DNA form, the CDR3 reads TGTGCCAGCAGTTACAGCGGGAGGGCCGGGGAGCTGTTTTTT. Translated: CASSYSGRAGELFF.

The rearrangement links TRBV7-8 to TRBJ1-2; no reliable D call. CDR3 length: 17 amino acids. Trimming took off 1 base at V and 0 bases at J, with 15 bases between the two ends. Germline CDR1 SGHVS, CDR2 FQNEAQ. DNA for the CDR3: TGTGCCAGCAGCTTAGGTGCTAGGGAGCCCACTAACTATGGCTACACCTTC. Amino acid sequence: CASSLGAREPTNYGYTF.

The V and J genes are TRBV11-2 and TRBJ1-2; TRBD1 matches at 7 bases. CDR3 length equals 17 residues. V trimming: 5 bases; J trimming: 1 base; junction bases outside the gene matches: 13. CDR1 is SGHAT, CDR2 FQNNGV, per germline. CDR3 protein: CASSRLTGSRGNYGYTF. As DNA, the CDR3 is TGTGCCAGCAGCCGCCTGACAGGGTCCAGAGGTAACTATGGCTACACCTTC.

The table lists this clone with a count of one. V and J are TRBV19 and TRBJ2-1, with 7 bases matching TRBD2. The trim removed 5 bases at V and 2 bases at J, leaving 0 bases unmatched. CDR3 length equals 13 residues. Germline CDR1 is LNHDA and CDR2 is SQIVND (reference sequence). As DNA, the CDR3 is TGTGCCAGTAGTGGGAGGGCCTACAATGAGCAGTTCTTC. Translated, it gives CASSGRAYNEQFF.

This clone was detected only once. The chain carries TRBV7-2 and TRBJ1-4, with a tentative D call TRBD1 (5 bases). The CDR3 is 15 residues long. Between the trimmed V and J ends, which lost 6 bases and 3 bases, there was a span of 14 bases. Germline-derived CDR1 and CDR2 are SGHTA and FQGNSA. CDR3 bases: TGTGCCAGCAGGGACACAGGTTTACCTAATGAAAAACTGTTTTTT. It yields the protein CASRDTGLPNEKLFF.

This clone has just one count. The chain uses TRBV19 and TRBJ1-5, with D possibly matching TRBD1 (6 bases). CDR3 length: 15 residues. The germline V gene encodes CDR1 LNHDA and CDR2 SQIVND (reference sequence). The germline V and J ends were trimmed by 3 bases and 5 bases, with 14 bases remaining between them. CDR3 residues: CASSIPYRDYQPQHF. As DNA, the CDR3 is TGTGCCAGTAGTATTCCCTACAGGGACTATCAGCCCCAGCATTTT.

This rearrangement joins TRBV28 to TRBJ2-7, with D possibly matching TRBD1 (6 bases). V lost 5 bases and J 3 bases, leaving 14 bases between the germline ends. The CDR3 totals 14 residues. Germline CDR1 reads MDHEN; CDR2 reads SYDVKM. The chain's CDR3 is CASSPQGFYYEQYF. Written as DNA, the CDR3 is TGTGCCAGCAGTCCCCAGGGGTTCTACTACGAGCAGTACTTC.

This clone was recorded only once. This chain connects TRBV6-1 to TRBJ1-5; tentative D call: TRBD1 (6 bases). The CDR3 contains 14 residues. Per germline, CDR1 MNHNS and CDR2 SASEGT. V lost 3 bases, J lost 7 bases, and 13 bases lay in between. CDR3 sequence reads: CASSEGDRRQPQHF. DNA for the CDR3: TGTGCCAGCAGTGAGGGAGACAGGCGGCAGCCCCAGCATTTT.

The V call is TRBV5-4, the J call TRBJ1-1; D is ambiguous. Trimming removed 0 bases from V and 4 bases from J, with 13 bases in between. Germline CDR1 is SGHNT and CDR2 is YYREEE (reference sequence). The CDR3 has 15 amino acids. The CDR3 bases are TGTGCCAGCAGCTTGGGGCACGCTCGGGGCACTGAAGCTTTCTTT. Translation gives CASSLGHARGTEAFF.

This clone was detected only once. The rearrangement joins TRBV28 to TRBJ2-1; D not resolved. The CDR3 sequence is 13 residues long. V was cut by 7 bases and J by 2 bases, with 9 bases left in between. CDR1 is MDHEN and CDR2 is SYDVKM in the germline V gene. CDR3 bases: TGTGCCAGCAAAACGGCGACCTACAATGAGCAGTTCTTC. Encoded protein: CASKTATYNEQFF.

This chain's CDR3 is CASSQGRMSDTQYF. CDR3 sequence (DNA): TGCGCCAGCAGCCAAGGCCGAATGTCAGATACGCAGTATTTT. The chain joins TRBV4-1 to TRBJ2-3; no definite D call. V lost 1 base, J lost 4 bases, and 9 bases lay in between. Germline V gene lookup returns CDR1 MGHRA and CDR2 YSYEKL. The CDR3 runs to 14 residues.